This TCR beta chain was documented in a study of T cells in Graves' hyperthyroidism and ophthalmopathy. General study results and limits: Within blood appeared most thyroid clonotypes that had expanded above 0.001. Ophthalmopathy got predicted by the model a median about 6.7 months before its onset.

This clonotype was counted at least ten times. Its antigen is unidentified. V was pared by 7 bases and J by 3 bases, with 9 bases between. Germline V gene sequence: CDR1 MNHNS, CDR2 SASEGT. The CDR3 is 13 residues long. Authors of the study amplified TCR beta CDR3 regions from RNA transcripts. Using the HTBI primer set, a first-round RT-PCR was run on the TCR CDR3. A single record per CDR3 protein comes from TCRdb applying MiXCR to the multiplex PCR reads. The sample yields some 600,000 distinct CDR3 sequences, approximately 15% seen once. Progressors' blood was drawn at hyperthyroidism diagnosis, before ophthalmopathy symptoms.

The sample taken for sequencing was blood. This chain uses TRBV6-1 with TRBJ1-4; D not resolved. The receptor's source is a woman in her thirties with Graves' hyperthyroidism that later progressed to Graves' ophthalmopathy. This CDR3 reads CASKGAANEKLFF. CDR3 in DNA: TGTGCCAGCAAGGGTGCAGCTAATGAAAAACTGTTTTTT.